Given below is one T cell receptor beta chain in context. The data belong to a study of blood T cell repertoires in COVID-19. Study summary: PBMCs, B-cell-depleted T cells, or T cells were the source of the cDNA or gDNA that made up the material.

Germline V CDR1 and CDR2: MGHRA, YSYEKL. With 1 base removed from V and 0 bases from J, the gap between germline ends came to 10 bases. The CDR3 consists of 15 residues. All recovered Cohort 3 donors got two negative PCRs, got clearance, or saw symptom resolution. TCRdb keeps only in-frame clones here, not all; method: immunoSEQ multiplex PCR. The data contain around 260,000 clones, 75% to 90% of them seen just once; the ten biggest clones take up approximately 4%. The rearrangement uses TRBV4-1 and TRBJ2-7, with D possibly being TRBD2 (6 bases). The sample comprised PBMCs or T cells enriched from blood (not recorded which). This TCR was sampled from a woman in her 30s who had recovered from COVID-19. CDR3 coding DNA: TGCGCCAGCAGCCAAGTCGGGGGTGGCTCCTACGAGCAGTACTTC. Translated, it gives CASSQVGGGSYEQYF.